Listed below are T cell receptor beta chains from one sample, sequenced in a study of blood T cell repertoires in COVID-19. Produced via immunoSEQ multiplex PCR; TCRdb's table is partial and in-frame only. Of some 530,000 clones in the sample, roughly 85% were seen once. The sample consisted of peripheral blood. These receptors all stem from a human donor in a cohort sampled during active COVID-19. Both conserved end residues are trimmed from each CDR3. Expanded clones get a size class; other rows say once, few or many, or leave the size out.

j_call,clone_size,v_call,cdr3_aa
TRBJ2-2,NA,TRBV7-6,ASSVSDRVTGELF
TRBJ2-3,NA,TRBV12-5,ASGKDRGLITSTDTQY
TRBJ2-5,NA,TRBV19,ASTGVSQETQY
TRBJ2-5,once,TRBV7-9,ASSLWSGRGTQETQY
TRBJ1-1,NA,TRBV19,ASKSTGLNTEAF
TRBJ2-1,once,TRBV12-5,ASPRGPHNEQF
TRBJ1-2,NA,TRBV27,ASRMDRGSNGYT
TRBJ2-1,NA,TRBV24-1,ATSDSTSGKGNEQF
TRBJ1-4,NA,TRBV27,ASSWSGQTANEKLF
TRBJ1-1,NA,TRBV2,ASSIRGVNTEAF